These 7 T cell receptor beta chains were all obtained from the same sample, sequenced in a study of CD8 T cells in ankylosing spondylitis (dated by TCRdb to the late 2010s). Library preparation employed 5' RACE. Sequencing used an Illumina HiSeq 2500. The public reads were run again by TCRdb, first through fastp at Q25 and then through MiXCR, and only productive beta chains were kept. Every entry covers one CDR3 protein and lists the most common genes and DNA from its rows. This sample gives about 330,000 distinct CDR3 sequences in total; around 7.6% of them show up just once. Approximately 14% of the sample goes to the ten largest clones. What the authors observed across the whole study: A TCR beta motif made up of several highly homologous amino acid variants appeared to be characteristic of blood from ankylosing spondylitis patients.

No antigen has been identified for these receptors. The sequenced sample consisted of blood, either unsorted or a sorted T cell fraction (not recorded which). The receptor source for this set is a male donor with ankylosing spondylitis.

This clonotype has more than one count but fewer than ten. The V and J genes are TRBV19 and TRBJ1-1; 11 bases match TRBD1. J was trimmed by 4 bases and V by 7 bases; bases with no gene match: 8. The CDR3 loop spans 15 amino acids. The germline V gene encodes CDR1 LNHDA and CDR2 SQIVND (reference sequence). CDR3 in amino acids: CASTRTGGYGTEAFF. CDR3 DNA sequence: TGTGCCAGTACCCGGACAGGGGGCTACGGCACTGAAGCTTTCTTT.

This clonotype turned up a few times. The rearrangement uses TRBV5-1 and TRBJ1-5, with no clear D. The germline gives CDR1 SGHRS, CDR2 YFSETQ. CDR3 length: 12 amino acids. Trimming stripped 0 bases from V and 9 bases from J, with 7 bases between. CDR3 region: CASSLDQRPQHF. The CDR3, as DNA: TGCGCCAGCAGCTTGGACCAACGGCCCCAGCATTTT.

This clonotype occurred a few times. This rearrangement joins TRBV12-3 or TRBV12-4 to TRBJ1-4; D not certain. The V end lost 5 bases, the J end lost 3 bases, and 13 bases lay between the germline ends. This CDR3 has 15 amino acids. The CDR3 loop reads CASSRRQGANEKLFF. Written as DNA, the CDR3 is TGTGCCAGCAGTCGCCGCCAAGGAGCTAATGAAAAACTGTTTTTT.

V is TRBV6-5 and J is TRBJ1-6; the D gene is possibly TRBD1 (5 bases). The germline CDR1 and CDR2 sequences are MNHEY and SVGAGI. V was shortened by 2 bases and J by 8 bases, with 13 bases between the two germline ends. This CDR3 region has 15 residues. CDR3 sequence: CASSYHARAYSPLHF. In DNA, the CDR3 is TGTGCCAGCAGTTACCACGCCAGGGCCTATTCACCCCTCCACTTT.

This clonotype was seen at least ten times. The gene calls are TRBV5-5 and TRBJ1-3; a weak D match, TRBD1 (6 bases). CDR1 is SGHKS, CDR2 YYEKEE, per germline (reference sequence). There are 15 residues in the CDR3. V was pared by 4 bases and J by 0 bases, with 11 bases between. The CDR3 DNA reads TGTGCCAGCAGCGTGGGACACCTCTCTGGAAACACCATATATTTT. Encoded protein: CASSVGHLSGNTIYF.

V is TRBV6-5 and J is TRBJ2-2; TRBD2 matches at 7 bases. Germline CDR1 reads MNHEY; CDR2 reads SVGAGI. The V and J ends lost 2 bases and 2 bases, in that order; junction bases with no gene match: 2. The CDR3 consists of 15 residues. The DNA for the CDR3 is TGTGCCAGCAGTTACGCGGGACTAAACACCGGGGAGCTGTTTTTT. Protein product: CASSYAGLNTGELFF.

J is TRBJ1-5 and V is TRBV12-3 or TRBV12-4; 9 bases align to TRBD1. J gave up 4 bases and V 6 bases, and 7 bases lay outside the gene matches. The CDR3 is 15 residues long. CDR3 protein: CASSKGQGSNQPQHF. DNA of the CDR3: TGTGCCAGCAGCAAGGGACAGGGAAGTAATCAGCCCCAGCATTTT.